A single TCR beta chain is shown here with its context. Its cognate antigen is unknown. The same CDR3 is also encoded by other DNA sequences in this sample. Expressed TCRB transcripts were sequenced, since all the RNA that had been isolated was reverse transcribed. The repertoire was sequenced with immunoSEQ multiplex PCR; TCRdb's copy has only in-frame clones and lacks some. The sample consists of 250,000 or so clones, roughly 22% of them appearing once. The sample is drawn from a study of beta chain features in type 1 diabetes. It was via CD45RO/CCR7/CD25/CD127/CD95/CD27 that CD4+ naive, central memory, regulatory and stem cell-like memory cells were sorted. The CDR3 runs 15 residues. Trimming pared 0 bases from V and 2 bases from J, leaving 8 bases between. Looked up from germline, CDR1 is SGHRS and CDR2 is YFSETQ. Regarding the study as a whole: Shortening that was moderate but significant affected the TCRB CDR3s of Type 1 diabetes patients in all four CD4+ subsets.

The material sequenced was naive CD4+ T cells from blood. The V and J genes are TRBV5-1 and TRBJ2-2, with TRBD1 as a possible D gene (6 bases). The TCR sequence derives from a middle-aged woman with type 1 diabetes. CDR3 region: CASSLGTANTGELFF. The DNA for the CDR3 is TGCGCCAGCAGCTTGGGGACAGCTAACACCGGGGAGCTGTTTTTT. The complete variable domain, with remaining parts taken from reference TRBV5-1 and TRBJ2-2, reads KAGVTQTPRYLIKTRGQQVTLSCSPISGHRSVSWYQQTPGQGLQFLFEYFSETQRNKGNFPGRFSGRQFSNSRSEMNVSTLELGDSALYLCASSLGTANTGELFFGEGSRLTVL.